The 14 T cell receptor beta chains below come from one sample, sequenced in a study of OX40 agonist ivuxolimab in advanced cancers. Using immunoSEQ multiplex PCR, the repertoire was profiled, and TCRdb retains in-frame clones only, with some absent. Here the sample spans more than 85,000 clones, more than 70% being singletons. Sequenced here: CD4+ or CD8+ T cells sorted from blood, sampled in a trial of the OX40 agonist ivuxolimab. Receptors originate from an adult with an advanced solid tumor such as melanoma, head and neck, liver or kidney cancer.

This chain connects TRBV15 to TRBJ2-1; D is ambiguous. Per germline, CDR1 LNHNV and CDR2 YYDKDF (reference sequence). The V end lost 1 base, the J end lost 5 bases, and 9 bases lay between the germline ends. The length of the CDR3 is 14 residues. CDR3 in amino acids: CATSRGWPNNEQFF. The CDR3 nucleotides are TGTGCCACCAGCAGAGGGTGGCCAAACAATGAGCAGTTCTTC. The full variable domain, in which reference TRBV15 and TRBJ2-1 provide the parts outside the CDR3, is DAMVIQNPRYQVTQFGKPVTLSCSQTLNHNVMYWYQQKSSQAPKLLFHYYDKDFNNEADTPDNFQSRRPNTSFCFLDIRSPGLGDTAMYLCATSRGWPNNEQFFGPGTRLTVL.

For the CDR3, the DNA is TGTGCCAGCAGTTTTAGATATACGCAGTATTTT. Translated: CASSFRYTQYF. The V call is TRBV28, the J call TRBJ2-3; D unresolved. Trimming took off 3 bases at V and 7 bases at J, with 5 bases between the two ends. The CDR3 length is 11 residues. Germline CDR1 is MDHEN and CDR2 is SYDVKM.

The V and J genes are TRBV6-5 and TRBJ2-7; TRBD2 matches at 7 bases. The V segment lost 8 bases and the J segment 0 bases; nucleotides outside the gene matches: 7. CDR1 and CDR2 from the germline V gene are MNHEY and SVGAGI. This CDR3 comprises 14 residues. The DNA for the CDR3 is TGTGCCAGCCGGGGGGAGCTTTACTCCTACGAGCAGTACTTC. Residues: CASRGELYSYEQYF.

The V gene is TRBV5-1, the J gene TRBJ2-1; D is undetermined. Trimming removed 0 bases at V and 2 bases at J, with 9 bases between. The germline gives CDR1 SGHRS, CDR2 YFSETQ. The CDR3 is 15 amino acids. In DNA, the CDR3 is TGCGCCAGCAGCTTGGCGAGGAATACCTACAATGAGCAGTTCTTC. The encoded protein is CASSLARNTYNEQFF.

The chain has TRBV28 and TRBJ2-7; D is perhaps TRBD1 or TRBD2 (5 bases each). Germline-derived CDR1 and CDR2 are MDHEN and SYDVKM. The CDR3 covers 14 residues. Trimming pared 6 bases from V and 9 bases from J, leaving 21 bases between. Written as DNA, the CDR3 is TGTGCCAGCAGGGAACGTAGCGAGGTCAGGGTGCAGTACTTC. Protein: CASRERSEVRVQYF. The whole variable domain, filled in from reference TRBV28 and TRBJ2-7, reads DVKVTQSSRYLVKRTGEKVFLECVQDMDHENMFWYRQDPGLGLRLIYFSYDVKMKEKGDIPEGYSVSREKKERFSLILESASTNQTSMYLCASRERSEVRVQYFGPGTRLTVT.

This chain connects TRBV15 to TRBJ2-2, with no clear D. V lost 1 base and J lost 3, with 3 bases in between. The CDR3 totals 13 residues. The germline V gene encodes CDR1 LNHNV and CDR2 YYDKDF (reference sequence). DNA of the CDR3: TGTGCCACCAGCAGAGTATACACCGGGGAGCTGTTTTTT. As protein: CATSRVYTGELFF.

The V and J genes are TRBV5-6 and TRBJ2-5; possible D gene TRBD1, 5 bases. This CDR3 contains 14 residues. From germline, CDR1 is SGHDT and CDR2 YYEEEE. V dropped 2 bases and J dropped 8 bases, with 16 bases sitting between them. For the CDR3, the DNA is TGTGCCAGCAGCTTTAGGGGCCCCCAAGGAACCCAGTACTTC. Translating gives CASSFRGPQGTQYF.

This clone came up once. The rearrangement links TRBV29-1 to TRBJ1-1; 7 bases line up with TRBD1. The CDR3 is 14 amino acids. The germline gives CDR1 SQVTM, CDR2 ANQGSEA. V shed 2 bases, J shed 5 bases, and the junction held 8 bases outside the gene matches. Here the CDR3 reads CSVEYGAGGTEAFF. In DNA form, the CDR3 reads TGCAGCGTTGAATATGGGGCAGGGGGGACTGAAGCTTTCTTT.

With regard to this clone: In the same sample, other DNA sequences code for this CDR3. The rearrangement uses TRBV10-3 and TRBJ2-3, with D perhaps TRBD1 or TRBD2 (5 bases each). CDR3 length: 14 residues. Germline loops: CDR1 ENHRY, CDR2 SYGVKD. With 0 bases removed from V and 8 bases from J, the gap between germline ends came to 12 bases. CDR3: CAISESGEPGTQYF. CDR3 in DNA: TGTGCCATCAGTGAGTCAGGGGAGCCAGGTACGCAGTATTTT.

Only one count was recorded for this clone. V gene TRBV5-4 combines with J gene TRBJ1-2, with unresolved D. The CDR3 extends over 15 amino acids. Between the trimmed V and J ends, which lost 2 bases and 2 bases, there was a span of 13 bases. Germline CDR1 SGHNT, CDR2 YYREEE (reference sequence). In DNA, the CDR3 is TGTGCCAGCAGCTTAGGATCCGTGAAGAACTATGGCTACACCTTC. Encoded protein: CASSLGSVKNYGYTF.

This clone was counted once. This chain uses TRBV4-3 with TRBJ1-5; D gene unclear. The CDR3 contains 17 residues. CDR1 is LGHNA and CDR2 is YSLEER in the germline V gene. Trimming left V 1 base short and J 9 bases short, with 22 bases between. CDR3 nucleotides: TGCGCCAGCAGCCAAGTAGATTTCGGCAGGCCGGTGGGGCCCCAGCATTTT. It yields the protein CASSQVDFGRPVGPQHF.

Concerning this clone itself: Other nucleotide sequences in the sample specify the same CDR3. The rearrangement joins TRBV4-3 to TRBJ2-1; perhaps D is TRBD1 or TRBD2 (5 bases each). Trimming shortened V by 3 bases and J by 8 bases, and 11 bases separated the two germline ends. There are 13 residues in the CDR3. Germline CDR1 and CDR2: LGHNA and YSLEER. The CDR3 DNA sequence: TGCGCCAGCAGCCATGGGACGGAGGATGAGCAGTTCTTC. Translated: CASSHGTEDEQFF.

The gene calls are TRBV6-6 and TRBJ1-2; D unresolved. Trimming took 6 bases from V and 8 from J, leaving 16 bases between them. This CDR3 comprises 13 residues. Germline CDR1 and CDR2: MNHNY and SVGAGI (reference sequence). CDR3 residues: CASRLPAGGGYTF. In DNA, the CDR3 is TGTGCCAGCAGACTACCTGCGGGCGGGGGCTACACCTTC.

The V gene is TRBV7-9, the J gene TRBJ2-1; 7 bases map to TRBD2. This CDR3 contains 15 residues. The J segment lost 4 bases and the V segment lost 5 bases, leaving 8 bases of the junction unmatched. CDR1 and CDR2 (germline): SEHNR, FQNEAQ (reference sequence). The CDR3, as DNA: TGTGCCAGCAGCGTTAGCGGGCCAACGTACAATGAGCAGTTCTTC. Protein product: CASSVSGPTYNEQFF.